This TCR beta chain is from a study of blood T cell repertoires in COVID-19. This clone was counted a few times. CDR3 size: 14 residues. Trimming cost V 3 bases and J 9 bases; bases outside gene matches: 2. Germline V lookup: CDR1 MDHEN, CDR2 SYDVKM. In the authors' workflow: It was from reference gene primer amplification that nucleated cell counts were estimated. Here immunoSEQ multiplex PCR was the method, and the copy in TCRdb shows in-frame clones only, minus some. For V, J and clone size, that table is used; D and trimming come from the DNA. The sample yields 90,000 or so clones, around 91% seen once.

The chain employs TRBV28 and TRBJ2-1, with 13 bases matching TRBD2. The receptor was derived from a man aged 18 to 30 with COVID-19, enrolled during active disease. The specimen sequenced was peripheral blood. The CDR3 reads CASSFGLAGAEQFF. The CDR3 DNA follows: TGTGCCAGCAGTTTTGGACTAGCGGGAGCTGAGCAGTTCTTC.